A few counts support the clone carrying this T cell receptor beta chain. This entry comes from a study of cytomegalovirus exposure and HLA in healthy donors. Trimming removed 2 bases at V and 9 bases at J, with 16 bases between. The CDR3 spans 15 residues. Germline lookup yields CDR1 LNHNV and CDR2 YYDKDF (reference sequence). PCR involved 60 Vbeta and 13 Jbeta primers. Method: immunoSEQ multiplex PCR; TCRdb's copy keeps in-frame clones and lacks some. In the table there are over 150,000 clones, approximately 80% of which are singletons. The rearrangement joins TRBV15 to TRBJ2-2; tentatively, D is TRBD1 (6 bases). This TCR was sampled from a man younger than 45 in good health and CMV-seropositive. Sequences were obtained from PBMCs. Here the CDR3 DNA reads TGTGCCACCAGCAGAAGGACAGTTAGCTCCCGGGAGCTGTTTTTT. Translation gives CATSRRTVSSRELFF.